The clone carrying this T cell receptor beta chain was seen repeatedly, ten times or more. This sample is drawn from a study of sequential checkpoint blockade in melanoma. As to treatment: randomized to nivolumab then ipilimumab (arm A) or the reverse (arm B). Libraries were prepared by immunoSEQ multiplex PCR; TCRdb keeps only in-frame clonotypes and omits some of them. Of thousands of clones listed, 22% are singletons. The material was tumor tissue (inferred from file names), obtained from a patient given nivolumab and ipilimumab in sequence. This receptor was obtained from a human donor with melanoma.

CDR3 sequence: CASSLGQGGISEAFF. CDR3 in DNA: TGTGCCAGCAGCTTAGGACAGGGGGGGATCTCCGAAGCTTTCTTT. The V and J genes are TRBV11-3 and TRBJ1-1; 9 bases map to TRBD1. CDR1 SGHNT and CDR2 YENEEA come from the germline V gene. The CDR3 loop spans 15 amino acids. V shed 1 base, J shed 8 bases, and the junction held 8 bases outside the gene matches.